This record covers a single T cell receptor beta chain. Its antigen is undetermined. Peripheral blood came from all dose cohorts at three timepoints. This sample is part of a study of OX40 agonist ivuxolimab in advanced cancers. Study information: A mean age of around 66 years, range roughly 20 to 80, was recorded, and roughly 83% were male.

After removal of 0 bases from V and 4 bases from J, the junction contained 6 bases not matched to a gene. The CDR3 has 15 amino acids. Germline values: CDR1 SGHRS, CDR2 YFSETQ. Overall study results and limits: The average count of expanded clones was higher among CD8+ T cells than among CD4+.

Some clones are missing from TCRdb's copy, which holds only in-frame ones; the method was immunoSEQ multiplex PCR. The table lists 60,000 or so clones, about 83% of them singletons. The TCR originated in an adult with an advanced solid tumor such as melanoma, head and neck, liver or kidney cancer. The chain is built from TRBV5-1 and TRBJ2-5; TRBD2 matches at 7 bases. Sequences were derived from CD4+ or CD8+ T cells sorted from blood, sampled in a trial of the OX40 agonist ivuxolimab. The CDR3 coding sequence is TGCGCCAGCAGCTTGGTTCCGGGAGGTGGAGAGACCCAGTACTTC. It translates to CASSLVPGGGETQYF.